A selection of T cell receptor beta chains follows, all from one sample in a study of shared clonotypes between healthy human individuals. Using immunoSEQ multiplex PCR, the repertoire was profiled, and TCRdb retains in-frame clones only, with some absent. The data contain some 1.5 million clones, roughly 96% of them singletons. What was sequenced was naive CD4+ T cells sorted from blood. The receptors shown here come from a man in his thirties or forties in good health. CDR3s include the opening cysteine and the closing phenylalanine or tryptophan. D genes are given only for firm matches. Expanded clones get a size class; other rows say once, few or many, or leave the size out.

d_call j_call v_call clone_size cdr3_nt cdr3_aa
NA TRBJ2-7 TRBV7-2 NA TGTGCCAGCAGCTTAGTGTCCTTCTACGAGCAGTACTTC CASSLVSFYEQYF
TRBD2 TRBJ2-3 TRBV5-5 NA TGTGCCAGCAGCACGGGACTAGCGGGAGTTGCAGATACGCAGTATTTT CASSTGLAGVADTQYF
NA TRBJ1-4 TRBV7-2 NA TGTGCCAGCAGCCAAGAAAGGATAGTCGGCGAAAAACTGTTTTTT CASSQERIVGEKLFF
NA TRBJ1-1 TRBV4-3 NA TGCGCCAGCAGCCAAGACAGGTACACTGAAGCTTTCTTT CASSQDRYTEAFF
TRBD2 TRBJ2-7 TRBV27 once TGTGCCAGCAGTTTAGCCCTCGGCGGGAGGGTATACGAGCAGTACTTC CASSLALGGRVYEQYF
NA TRBJ1-4 TRBV28 NA TGTGCCAGCAGTTCCTCAGGGGCTCCTAATGAAAAACTGTTTTTT CASSSSGAPNEKLFF
NA TRBJ2-5 TRBV11-3 NA TGTGCCAGCAGCAGTCGGGGTTCGAGGGAGACCCAGTACTTC CASSSRGSRETQYF
NA TRBJ2-1 TRBV2 NA TGTGCCAGCAGTGCGGATAGCGGAGCCTACAATGAGCAGTTCTTC CASSADSGAYNEQFF
NA TRBJ2-3 TRBV11-2 few TGTGCCAGCAGCCCACCGAATCTCGCCTATACGCAGTATTTT CASSPPNLAYTQYF
NA TRBJ2-1 TRBV27 NA TGTGCCAGCAGTTTCGACAGGTACAATGAGCAGTTCTTC CASSFDRYNEQFF
NA TRBJ1-5 TRBV15 NA TGTGCCACCAGCAGGGCCCCATTTCAGCCCCAGCATTTT CATSRAPFQPQHF
TRBD2 TRBJ2-1 TRBV12-5 NA TGTGCTAGTGGTTTGGTAAATAGGGGGGGACTAGCGGGAAACAATGAGCAGTTCTTC CASGLVNRGGLAGNNEQFF
NA TRBJ1-5 TRBV2 NA TGTGCCAGCAACCGGGAGAATAGCAATCAGCCCCAGCATTTT CASNRENSNQPQHF
TRBD1 TRBJ1-2 TRBV5-1 NA TGCGCCAGCAGCTCGGGACAGGGGGTCGGCGGGACTTCGGGCTACACCTTC CASSSGQGVGGTSGYTF
TRBD1 TRBJ2-1 TRBV5-1 once TGCGCCAGCAGCTTGGGACAGGGGGTCTACAATGAGCAGTTCTTC CASSLGQGVYNEQFF
TRBD2 TRBJ2-3 TRBV11-2 NA TGTGCCAGCAGTCGCGGGACTAGCGGGAGCACAGATACGCAGTATTTT CASSRGTSGSTDTQYF
TRBD1 TRBJ2-6 TRBV5-1 NA TGCGCCAGCAGCTTGGTCACACAGGGGGCTGGGGCCAACGTCCTGACTTTC CASSLVTQGAGANVLTF
NA TRBJ2-7 TRBV5-4 NA TGTGCCAGCAGCCTGGACAGATCCTACGAGCAGTACTTC CASSLDRSYEQYF
TRBD2 TRBJ2-1 TRBV6-1 few TGTGCCAGCAGGGAAATCCTAGCGGGAGAAAGTAATGAGCAGTTCTTC CASREILAGESNEQFF
NA TRBJ2-7 TRBV6-1 NA TGTGCCAGCACCCACGGTGGGGGGTCCCCGTACGAGCAGTACTTC CASTHGGGSPYEQYF
TRBD2 TRBJ2-3 TRBV5-4 NA TGTGCCAGCAGCTCCACTAGCGGCCCCACAGATACGCAGTATTTT CASSSTSGPTDTQYF
NA TRBJ1-2 TRBV15 NA TGTGCCACCAGCAGAGAGTTAGGAACTAACTATGGCTACACCTTC CATSRELGTNYGYTF